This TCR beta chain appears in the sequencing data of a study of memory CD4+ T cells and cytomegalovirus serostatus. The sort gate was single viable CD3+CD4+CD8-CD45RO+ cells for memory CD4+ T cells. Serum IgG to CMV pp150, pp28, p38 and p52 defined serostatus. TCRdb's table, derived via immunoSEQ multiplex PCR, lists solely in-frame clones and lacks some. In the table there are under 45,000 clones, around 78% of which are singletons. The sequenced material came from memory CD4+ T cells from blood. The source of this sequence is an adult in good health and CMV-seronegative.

CDR3 sequence: CASTPMRGEKLFF. The CDR3 DNA follows: TGTGCCAGCACCCCGATGAGGGGCGAAAAACTGTTTTTT. The chain has TRBV7-2 and TRBJ1-4, with a tentative D call TRBD1 (5 bases). CDR1 and CDR2 (germline): SGHTA, FQGNSA. The length of the CDR3 is 13 residues. V was trimmed by 7 bases and J by 8 bases, leaving 14 bases between them.